This record looks at one TCR beta chain sequence and its context. Its antigen is not identified. This entry belongs to a study of CD8+CD57+ T cells in acquired aplastic anemia. Study-wide background: CD4+ reads averaged roughly 11 million in healthy donors.

The CDR3 sequence is 13 residues long. Per the germline V gene, CDR1 is KGHDR and CDR2 is SFDVKD. Trimming cost V 6 bases and J 1 base, with 9 bases left between them. Findings and caveats of the study: The study found no significant CD8+ Simpson's diversity difference between patients and controls. Patients and controls shared over 25 CD8+ CDR3 sequences, which appeared highly expressed in patients and within their immunodominant clones.

Template material for TCR beta VDJ and CDR3 profiling consisted of genomic DNA. Using its own MiXCR run on the reads, TCRdb lists one record per CDR3 protein. The table includes 65,000 to 85,000 distinct CDR3 sequences, almost 55% detected once. The sequencing sample was made of sorted CD4+, CD8+, or CD8+CD57+ T cells (not recorded which) from PBMCs. The chain combines TRBV24-1 with TRBJ2-7, with D perhaps TRBD1 (5 bases). The source of this sequence is a human donor in good health, serving as a control. Here the CDR3 reads CATSLAGSYEQYF. In nucleotides, the CDR3 is TGTGCCACCAGTCTTGCAGGGTCCTACGAGCAGTACTTC.